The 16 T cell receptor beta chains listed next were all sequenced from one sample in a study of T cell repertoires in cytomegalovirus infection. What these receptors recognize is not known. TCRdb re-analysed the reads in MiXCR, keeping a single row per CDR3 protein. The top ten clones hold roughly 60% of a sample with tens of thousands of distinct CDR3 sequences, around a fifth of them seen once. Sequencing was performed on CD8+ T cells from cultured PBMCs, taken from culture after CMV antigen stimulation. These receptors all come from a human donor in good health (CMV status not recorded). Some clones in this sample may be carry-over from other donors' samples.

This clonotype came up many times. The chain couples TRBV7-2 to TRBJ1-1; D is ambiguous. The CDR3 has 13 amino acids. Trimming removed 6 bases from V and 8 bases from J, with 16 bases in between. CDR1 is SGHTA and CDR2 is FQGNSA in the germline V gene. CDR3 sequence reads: CASRVGGLREAFF. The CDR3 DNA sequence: TGTGCCAGCAGAGTCGGTGGGTTGAGGGAAGCTTTCTTT.

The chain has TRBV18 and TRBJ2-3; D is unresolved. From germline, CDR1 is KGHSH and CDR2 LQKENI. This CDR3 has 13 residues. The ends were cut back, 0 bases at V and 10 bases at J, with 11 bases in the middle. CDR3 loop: CASSPPGSPAQYF. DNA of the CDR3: TGTGCCAGCTCACCACCGGGGTCCCCGGCGCAGTATTTT.

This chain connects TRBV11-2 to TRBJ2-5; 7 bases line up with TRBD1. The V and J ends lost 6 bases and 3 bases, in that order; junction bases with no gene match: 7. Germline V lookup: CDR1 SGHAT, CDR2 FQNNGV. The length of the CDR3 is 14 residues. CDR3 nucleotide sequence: TGTGCCAGCAGTTCCGGGACAGTCAAAGAGACCCAGTACTTC. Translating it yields CASSSGTVKETQYF. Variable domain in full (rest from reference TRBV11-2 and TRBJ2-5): EAGVAQSPRYKIIEKRQSVAFWCNPISGHATLYWYQQILGQGPKLLIQFQNNGVVDDSQLPKDRFSAERLKGVDSTLKIQPAKLEDSAVYLCASSSGTVKETQYFGPGTRLLVL.

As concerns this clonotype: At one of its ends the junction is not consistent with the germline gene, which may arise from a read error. CDR3 nucleotide sequence: TGTGTCAGCAGCTTATGGAGGGCAGGGGAGTTTGGCACAGATACGCAGTATTTT. Protein: CVSSLWRAGEFGTDTQYF. This sequence joins TRBV11-2 and TRBJ2-3; D may match TRBD1 or TRBD2 (6 bases each). Germline CDR1 SGHAT, CDR2 FQNNGV. CDR3 length equals 18 residues.

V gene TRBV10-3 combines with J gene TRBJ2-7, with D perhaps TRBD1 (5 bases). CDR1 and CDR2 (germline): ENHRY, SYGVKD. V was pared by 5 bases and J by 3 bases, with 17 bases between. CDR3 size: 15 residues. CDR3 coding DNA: TGTGCCATCAGTAGGGGCTTGGACCGTCACTACGAGCAGTACTTC. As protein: CAISRGLDRHYEQYF.

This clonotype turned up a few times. The CDR3 DNA sequence: TGTGCCAGCAGCAGGGGGCTTACCTACAATGAGCAGTTCTTC. It is translated as CASSRGLTYNEQFF. The V gene is TRBV6-2 or TRBV6-3, the J gene TRBJ2-1; 8 bases line up with TRBD1. CDR3 length equals 14 residues. J was trimmed by 2 bases and V by 6 bases; bases with no gene match: 3. In germline, CDR1 is MNHEY, CDR2 SVGEGT.

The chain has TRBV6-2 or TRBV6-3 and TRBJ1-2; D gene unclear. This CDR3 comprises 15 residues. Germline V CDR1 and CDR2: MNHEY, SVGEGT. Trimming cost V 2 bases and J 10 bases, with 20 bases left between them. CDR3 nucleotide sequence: TGTGCCAGCAGTTACCCCGGGCCTGCTTTATGGGACTACACCTTC. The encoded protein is CASSYPGPALWDYTF.

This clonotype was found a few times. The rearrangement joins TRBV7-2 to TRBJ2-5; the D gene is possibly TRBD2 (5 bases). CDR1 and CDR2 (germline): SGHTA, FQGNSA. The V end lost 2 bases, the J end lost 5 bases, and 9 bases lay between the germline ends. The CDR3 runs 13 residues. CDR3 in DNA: TGTGCCAGCAGCTTATTCGGGGAGGAGACCCAGTACTTC. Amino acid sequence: CASSLFGEETQYF.

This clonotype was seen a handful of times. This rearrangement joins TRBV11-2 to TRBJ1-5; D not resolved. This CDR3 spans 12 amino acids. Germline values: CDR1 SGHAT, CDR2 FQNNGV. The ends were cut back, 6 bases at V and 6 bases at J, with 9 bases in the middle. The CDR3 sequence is CASSENAQPQHF. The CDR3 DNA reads TGTGCCAGCAGTGAGAACGCTCAGCCCCAGCATTTT.

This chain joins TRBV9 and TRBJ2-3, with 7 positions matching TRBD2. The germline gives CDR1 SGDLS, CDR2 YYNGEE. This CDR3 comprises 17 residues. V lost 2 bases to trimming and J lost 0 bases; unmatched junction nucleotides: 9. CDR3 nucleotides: TGTGCCAGCAGCGTTTCCCAGGCTAGCGGTAGCACAGATACGCAGTATTTT. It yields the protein CASSVSQASGSTDTQYF.

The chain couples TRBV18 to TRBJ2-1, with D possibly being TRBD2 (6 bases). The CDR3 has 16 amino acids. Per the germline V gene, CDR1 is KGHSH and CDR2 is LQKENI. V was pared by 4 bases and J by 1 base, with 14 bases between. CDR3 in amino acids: CASSLFGTLSYNEQFF. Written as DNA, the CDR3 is TGTGCCAGCTCACTTTTCGGGACTCTTTCCTACAATGAGCAGTTCTTC.

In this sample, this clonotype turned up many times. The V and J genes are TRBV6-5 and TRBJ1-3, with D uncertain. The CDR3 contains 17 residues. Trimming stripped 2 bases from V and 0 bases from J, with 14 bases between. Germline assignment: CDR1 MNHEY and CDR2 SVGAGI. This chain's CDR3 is CASSYDNWAGSGNTIYF. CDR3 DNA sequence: TGTGCCAGCAGTTACGATAACTGGGCAGGCTCTGGAAACACCATATATTTT.

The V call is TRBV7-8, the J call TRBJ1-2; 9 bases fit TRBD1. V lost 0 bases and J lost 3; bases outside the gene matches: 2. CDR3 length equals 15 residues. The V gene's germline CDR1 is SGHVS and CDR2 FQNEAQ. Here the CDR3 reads CASSLAGQGYYGYTF. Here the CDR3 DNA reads TGTGCCAGCAGCTTAGCAGGACAGGGGTACTATGGCTACACCTTC.

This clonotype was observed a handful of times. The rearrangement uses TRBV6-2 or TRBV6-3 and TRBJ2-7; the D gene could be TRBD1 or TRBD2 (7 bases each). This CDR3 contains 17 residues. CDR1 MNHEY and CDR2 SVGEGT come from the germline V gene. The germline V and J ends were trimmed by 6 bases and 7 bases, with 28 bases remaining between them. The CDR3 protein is CASSLSGRGRPADEQYF. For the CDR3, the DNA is TGTGCCAGCAGCCTCTCGGGGAGGGGGCGCCCCGCGGATGAGCAGTACTTC.

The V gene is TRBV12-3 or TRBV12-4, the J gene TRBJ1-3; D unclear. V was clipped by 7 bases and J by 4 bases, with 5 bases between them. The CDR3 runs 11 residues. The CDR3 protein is CASISGNTIYF. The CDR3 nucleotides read TGTGCCAGCATCTCGGGAAACACCATATATTTT.

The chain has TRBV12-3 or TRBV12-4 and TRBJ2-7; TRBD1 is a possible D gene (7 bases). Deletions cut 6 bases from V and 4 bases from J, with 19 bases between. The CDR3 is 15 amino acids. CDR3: CASSYGRQGIYEQYF. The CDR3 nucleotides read TGTGCCAGCAGCTACGGGAGACAGGGTATTTACGAGCAGTACTTC.